This T cell receptor (beta chain) was captured in a study of immune cell composition in non-small cell lung cancer. Study information: Most cases were lung adenocarcinoma or squamous cell carcinoma.

The CDR3 has 15 residues. Trimming took 0 bases from V and 3 from J, leaving 12 bases between them. Germline V gene lookup returns CDR1 SGHNT and CDR2 YYREEE (reference sequence). General study findings and limits: Tumour-associated clones >0.5% occurred in around 35% of adenocarcinomas, about 80% of squamous. No significant correlation existed between pack-years smoked and tumour clonality.

Using immunoSEQ multiplex PCR, the repertoire was profiled, and TCRdb retains in-frame clones only, with some absent. The data contain about 3,300 clones, over 60% of them singletons. Normal lung was sampled as far from the tumour as possible, at least 3 cm. Points on this clone: What it binds is unknown.

The sequenced material came from non-adjacent lung tissue. The receptor comes from a human donor with non-small cell lung cancer. The J gene is TRBJ2-5, the V gene TRBV5-4; no clear D gene. As DNA, the CDR3 is TGTGCCAGCAGCTTGGCGAAGGAAGACAAAGAGACCCAGTACTTC. As protein: CASSLAKEDKETQYF.